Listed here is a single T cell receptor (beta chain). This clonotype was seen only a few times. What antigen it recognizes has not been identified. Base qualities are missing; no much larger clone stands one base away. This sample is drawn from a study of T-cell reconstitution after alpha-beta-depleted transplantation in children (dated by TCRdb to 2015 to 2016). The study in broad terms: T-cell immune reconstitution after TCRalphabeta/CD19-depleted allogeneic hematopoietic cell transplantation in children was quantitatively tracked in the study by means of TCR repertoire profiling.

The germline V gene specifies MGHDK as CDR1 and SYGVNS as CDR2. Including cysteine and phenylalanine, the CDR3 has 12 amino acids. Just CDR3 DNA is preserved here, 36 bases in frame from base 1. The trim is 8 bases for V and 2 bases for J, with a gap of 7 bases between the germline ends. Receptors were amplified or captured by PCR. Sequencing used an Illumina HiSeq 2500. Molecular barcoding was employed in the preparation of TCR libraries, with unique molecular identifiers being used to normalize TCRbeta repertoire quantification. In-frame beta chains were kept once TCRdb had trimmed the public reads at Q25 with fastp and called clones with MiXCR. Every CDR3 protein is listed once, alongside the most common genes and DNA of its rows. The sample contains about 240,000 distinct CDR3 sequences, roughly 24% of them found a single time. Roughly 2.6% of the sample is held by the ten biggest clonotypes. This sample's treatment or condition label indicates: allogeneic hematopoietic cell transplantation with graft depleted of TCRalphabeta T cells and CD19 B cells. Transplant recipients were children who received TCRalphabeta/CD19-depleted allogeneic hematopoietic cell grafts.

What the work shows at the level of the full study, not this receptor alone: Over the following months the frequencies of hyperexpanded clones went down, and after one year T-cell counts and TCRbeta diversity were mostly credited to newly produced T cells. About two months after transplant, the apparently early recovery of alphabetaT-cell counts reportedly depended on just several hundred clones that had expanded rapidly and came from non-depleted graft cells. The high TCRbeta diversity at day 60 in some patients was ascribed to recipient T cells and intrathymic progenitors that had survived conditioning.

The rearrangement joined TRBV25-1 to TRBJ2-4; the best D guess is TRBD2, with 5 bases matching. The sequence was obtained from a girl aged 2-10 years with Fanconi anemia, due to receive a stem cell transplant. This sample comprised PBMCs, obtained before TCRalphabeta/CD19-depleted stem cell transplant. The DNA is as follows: TGTGCCAGCGAGGGATCCAAAAACATTCAGTACTTC. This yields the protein CASEGSKNIQYF.